This paragraph reports one TCR beta chain. What it recognizes is unknown. The treatment was: some 20 received Ad26.COV2.S at low or high dose, single or two shots; 5 received placebo; per-sample allocation not given. Material that was analyzed had been drawn on day 63 after the first vaccine or placebo injection. The assay was immunoSEQ multiplex PCR, and TCRdb's table has in-frame clones only and misses some. The data show under 550,000 clones, around 90% seen once. This record comes from a study of Ad26.COV2.S vaccination and SARS-CoV-2 variants. Study overall: Intramuscular Ad26.COV2.S doses were given once or twice, 56 days apart.

General study results and limits: A substantial breadth of spike-specific CD8+ and CD4+ T cell responses after vaccination has been reported.

The source was peripheral blood, collected in a trial of Ad26.COV2.S vaccine versus placebo. This TCR was recovered from a person aged 18 to 65 who received the Ad26.COV2.S COVID-19 vaccine or a placebo.

This CDR3 is CASSTRQGPYNEQFF. In nucleotides, the CDR3 is TGTGCCAGTAGTACCCGGCAGGGGCCCTACAATGAGCAGTTCTTC. The chain recombines TRBV19 with TRBJ2-1; possibly TRBD1 for D (6 bases). Germline CDR1 is LNHDA and CDR2 is SQIVND (reference sequence). The CDR3 consists of 15 residues. Trimming cost V 4 bases and J 2 bases, with 12 bases left between them.